The 10 T cell receptor beta chains given below trace back to one sample, sequenced in a study of blood T cell repertoires in COVID-19. The data were produced by immunoSEQ multiplex PCR, yet TCRdb's version contains in-frame clones alone and is incomplete. Of more than 95,000 clones in the sample, about 90% were seen once. Sequencing was carried out using peripheral blood. The receptors were gathered from a man between 50 and 59 years old with acute or convalescent COVID-19.

The rearrangement links TRBV5-1 to TRBJ1-6; 7 nucleotides line up with TRBD1. With V trimmed by 3 bases and J by 10 bases, 7 bases remained unmatched. The CDR3 length is 14 residues. The germline CDR1 and CDR2 sequences are SGHRS and YFSETQ. The CDR3 sequence is CASSSGQVGSPLHF. The CDR3 DNA reads TGCGCCAGCAGCTCAGGACAGGTGGGCTCACCCCTCCACTTT.

CDR3 protein: CASSLAGPDYGYTF. In nucleotides, the CDR3 is TGTGCCAGCAGCTTGGCCGGTCCGGACTATGGCTACACCTTC. The chain employs TRBV5-5 and TRBJ1-2; D gene ambiguous. Between the trimmed V and J ends, which lost 0 bases and 3 bases, there was a span of 9 bases. Germline CDR1 and CDR2: SGHKS and YYEKEE (reference sequence). The CDR3 has 14 residues.

This chain joins TRBV19 and TRBJ2-1; 7 bases align to TRBD2. The CDR3 has 15 amino acids. Germline V lookup: CDR1 LNHDA, CDR2 SQIVND (reference sequence). V lost 3 bases to trimming and J lost 4 bases; unmatched junction nucleotides: 6. The CDR3 loop is CASSIPAGPYNEQFF. CDR3 nucleotides: TGTGCCAGTAGTATTCCAGCGGGACCATACAATGAGCAGTTCTTC.

The chain links TRBV6-5 to TRBJ2-7; 7 positions agree with TRBD2. Per the germline V gene, CDR1 is MNHEY and CDR2 is SVGAGI. Losses at the gene ends were 2 bases for V and 2 bases for J; bases not matched to a gene: 6. This CDR3 is 15 amino acids long. The CDR3 loop is CASSYIRRGAYEQYF. The CDR3 DNA reads TGTGCCAGCAGTTACATCCGTCGGGGGGCCTACGAGCAGTACTTC.

DNA for the CDR3: TGTGCCAGCAGTTACGGAACAGGGAATCAGCCCCAGCATTTT. Translated, it gives CASSYGTGNQPQHF. The rearrangement uses TRBV6-5 and TRBJ1-5, with TRBD1 as a possible D gene (6 bases). This CDR3 contains 14 residues. V lost 2 bases and J 4 bases, leaving 9 bases between the germline ends. CDR1 MNHEY and CDR2 SVGAGI come from the germline V gene.

The table lists this clone with a few counts. The rearrangement links TRBV28 to TRBJ1-2, with D uncertain. Germline V gene lookup returns CDR1 MDHEN and CDR2 SYDVKM. The CDR3 sequence is 13 residues long. V was clipped by 6 bases and J by 0 bases, with 8 bases between them. CDR3 in amino acids: CASSPLANYGYTF. The CDR3 region has the DNA TGTGCCAGCAGCCCGTTAGCTAACTATGGCTACACCTTC.

This rearrangement joins TRBV19 to TRBJ2-2, with D possibly TRBD1 on 6 matching bases. The CDR3 contains 14 residues. Trimming removed 6 bases from V and 4 bases from J, with 12 bases in between. Germline CDR1 LNHDA, CDR2 SQIVND (reference sequence). DNA for the CDR3: TGTGCCAGTAGAAATACAGGGACCACCGGGGAGCTGTTTTTT. Translation gives CASRNTGTTGELFF.

The chain is built from TRBV7-9 and TRBJ2-2; weak D call: TRBD1 (8 bases). The germline gives CDR1 SEHNR, CDR2 FQNEAQ (reference sequence). The CDR3 runs 17 residues. Trimming removed 1 base at V and 5 bases at J, with 17 bases between. The CDR3 DNA reads TGTGCCAGCAGCTTAGAGAGCGGGGACAGGAGAACCGGGGAGCTGTTTTTT. It translates to CASSLESGDRRTGELFF.

The chain combines TRBV28 with TRBJ1-3, with unresolved D. Germline CDR1 is MDHEN and CDR2 is SYDVKM. Deletions cut 1 base from V and 3 bases from J, with 10 bases between. This CDR3 spans 15 amino acids. CDR3 bases: TGTGCCAGCAGTTTATATGCGGGATATGGAAACACCATATATTTT. Residues: CASSLYAGYGNTIYF.

V usage is TRBV28 and J usage is TRBJ1-2; TRBD1 matches 7 bases. The trim removed 4 bases at V and 7 bases at J, leaving 6 bases unmatched. The CDR3 loop spans 13 amino acids. The germline CDR1 and CDR2 sequences are MDHEN and SYDVKM. The CDR3 region is CASSSGTASGYTF. The CDR3 coding sequence is TGTGCCAGCAGTTCAGGGACAGCTTCTGGCTACACCTTC.